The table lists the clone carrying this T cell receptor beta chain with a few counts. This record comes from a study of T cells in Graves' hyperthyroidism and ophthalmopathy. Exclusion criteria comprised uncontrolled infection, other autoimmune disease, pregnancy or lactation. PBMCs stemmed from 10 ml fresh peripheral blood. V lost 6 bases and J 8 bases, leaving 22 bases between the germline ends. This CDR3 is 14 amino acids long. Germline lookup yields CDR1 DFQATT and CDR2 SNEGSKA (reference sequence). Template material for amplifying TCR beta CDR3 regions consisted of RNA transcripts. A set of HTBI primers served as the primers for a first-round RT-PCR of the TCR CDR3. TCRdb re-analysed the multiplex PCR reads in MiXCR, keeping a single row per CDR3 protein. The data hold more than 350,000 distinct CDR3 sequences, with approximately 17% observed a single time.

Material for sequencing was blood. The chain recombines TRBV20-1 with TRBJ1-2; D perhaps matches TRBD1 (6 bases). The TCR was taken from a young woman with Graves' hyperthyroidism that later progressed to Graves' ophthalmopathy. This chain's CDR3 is CSAKRTVGLEGYTF. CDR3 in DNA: TGCAGTGCCAAACGGACAGTGGGCCTAGAGGGCTACACCTTC.